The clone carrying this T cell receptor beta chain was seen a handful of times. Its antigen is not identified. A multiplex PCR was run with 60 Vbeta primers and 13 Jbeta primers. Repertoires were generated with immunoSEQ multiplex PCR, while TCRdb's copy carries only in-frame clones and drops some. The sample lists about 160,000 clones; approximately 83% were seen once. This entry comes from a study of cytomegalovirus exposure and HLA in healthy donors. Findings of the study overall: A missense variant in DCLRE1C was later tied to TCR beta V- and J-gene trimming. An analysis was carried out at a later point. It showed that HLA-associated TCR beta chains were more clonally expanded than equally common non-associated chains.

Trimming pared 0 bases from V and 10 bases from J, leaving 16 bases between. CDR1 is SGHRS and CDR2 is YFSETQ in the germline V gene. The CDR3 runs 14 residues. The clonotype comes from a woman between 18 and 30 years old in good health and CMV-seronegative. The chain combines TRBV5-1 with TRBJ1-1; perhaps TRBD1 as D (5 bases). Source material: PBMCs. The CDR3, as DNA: TGCGCCAGCAGCTTGGCCGAAGGGGCTCTTGTAGCTTTCTTT. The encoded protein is CASSLAEGALVAFF.